This is a list of T cell receptor beta chains from one sample in a study of T cell repertoires in cytomegalovirus infection. TCRdb processed the reads anew with MiXCR; each CDR3 protein has one entry. The table lists a few hundred thousand distinct CDR3 sequences, approximately 40% of them singletons, with around 48% in the top ten. What these receptors recognize is not known. The sequenced sample was cultured PBMCs, obtained from culture after CMV antigen stimulation. The source of these receptors is a human donor in good health (CMV status not recorded). Some clones in this sample may be carry-over from other donors' samples. The CDR3 runs from the conserved cysteine through the conserved F or W. Each record gives: clone size, D gene, J gene, V gene, CDR3 protein, CDR3 DNA. D genes are given only for firm matches. Only part of the rows carry a size: once, few, many, or a class if the clone is expanded.

many,TRBD1,TRBJ1-3,TRBV7-6,CASSRREPGQGNSGNTIYF,TGTGCCAGCAGCCGACGCGAGCCAGGACAGGGCAACTCTGGAAACACCATATATTTT
few,TRBD1,TRBJ1-2,TRBV12-3/TRBV12-4,CASSLAGGQGVYGYTF,TGTGCCAGCAGTTTAGCCGGGGGACAGGGCGTCTATGGCTACACCTTC
once,-,TRBJ2-1,TRBV20-1,CSADPEVGAHEQFF,TGCAGTGCTGACCCAGAGGTTGGAGCCCATGAGCAGTTCTTC
-,-,TRBJ2-5,TRBV19,CASRRGTSGTETQYF,TGTGCCAGTAGACGCGGGACCTCCGGGACAGAGACCCAGTACTTC
-,TRBD1,TRBJ2-7,TRBV7-2,CASNNRGQDYEQYF,TGTGCCAGCAACAACAGGGGGCAGGATTACGAGCAGTACTTC
-,-,TRBJ2-1,TRBV7-2,CASRLDSYSYNEQFF,TGTGCCAGCCGCTTGGACAGTTATTCCTACAATGAGCAGTTCTTC
-,-,TRBJ1-1,TRBV7-2,CASSLAEVRTEAFF,TGTGCCAGCAGCTTAGCTGAAGTCCGTACTGAAGCTTTCTTT
-,-,TRBJ2-2,TRBV7-9,CASSPRGFETGELFF,TGTGCCAGCAGCCCTCGGGGGTTCGAAACCGGGGAGCTGTTTTTT
-,TRBD2,TRBJ2-3,TRBV10-2,CASQAGYTDTQYF,TGCGCCAGCCAAGCGGGGTACACAGATACGCAGTATTTT
few,TRBD2,TRBJ2-6,TRBV7-4,CASSFGTSVSSGANVLTF,TGTGCCAGCAGCTTCGGGACTAGTGTTAGCTCTGGGGCCAACGTCCTGACTTTC
few,-,TRBJ1-4,TRBV4-3,CASSQDLEGGGSEKLFF,TGCGCCAGCAGCCAAGATCTTGAGGGTGGGGGAAGCGAAAAACTGTTTTTT
-,TRBD2,TRBJ2-1,TRBV11-2,CASSLVWTSEYNEQFF,TGTGCCAGCAGCTTAGTTTGGACTAGCGAGTACAATGAGCAGTTCTTC
-,-,TRBJ2-3,TRBV7-8,CASSPTGTQTNTQYF,TGTGCCAGCAGCCCTACCGGGACTCAGACGAATACGCAGTATTTT
few,-,TRBJ1-1,TRBV7-2,CASSLYQITEAFF,TGTGCCAGCAGCTTATACCAGATCACTGAAGCTTTCTTT
few,TRBD2,TRBJ2-3,TRBV4-1,CASSSGGADTQYF,TGCGCCAGCAGTAGCGGGGGCGCAGATACGCAGTATTTT
once,-,TRBJ1-3,TRBV23-1,CASSQSSSGSTYSGNTIYF,TGCGCCAGCAGTCAATCTTCATCAGGCAGTACCTACTCTGGAAACACCATATATTTT
-,TRBD2,TRBJ2-7,TRBV2,CASLAVGYEQYF,TGTGCCAGTCTAGCGGTGGGCTACGAGCAGTACTTC
-,-,TRBJ1-1,TRBV7-9,CASSLAGGAAAFF,TGTGCCAGCAGCTTAGCGGGTGGGGCCGCTGCTTTCTTT